These T cell receptor beta chains were read from a single sample in a study of shared clonotypes between healthy human individuals. Sequenced by immunoSEQ multiplex PCR; TCRdb stores in-frame clones only, minus some. The sample carries 550,000 to 700,000 clones, 73% recorded once. Sequenced: memory CD4+ T cells sorted from blood. Receptors were obtained from a woman in her 30s in good health. CDR3s include the opening cysteine and the closing phenylalanine or tryptophan. The D gene is left open where the match is weak.

len,v_gene,d_gene,CDR3aa
15,TRBV28,TRBD2,CASSSGLAGGYTQYF
11,TRBV9,NA,CASSVGNTQYF
15,TRBV6-1,NA,CASSELNSANYGYTF
17,TRBV2,TRBD2,CASSGPPWTSGNNEQFF
17,TRBV21-1,NA,CASSKEGDRGLSYEQYF
15,TRBV6-6,TRBD1,CASSYRDRSNQPQHF
13,TRBV6-5,NA,CASSYGDSYGYTF
12,TRBV10-3,NA,CAISEQRYGYTF
14,TRBV6-5,TRBD1,CASRTTGGTMEQYF
17,TRBV6-1,TRBD2,CASRDASGSGNTGELFF
13,TRBV6-4,TRBD2,CASSGLAGDEQFF
11,TRBV29-1,NA,CSVGEGTEQYF
12,TRBV29-1,NA,CSVGGPGNTIYF
17,TRBV7-6,TRBD1,CASSLAGRQGSSYEQYF